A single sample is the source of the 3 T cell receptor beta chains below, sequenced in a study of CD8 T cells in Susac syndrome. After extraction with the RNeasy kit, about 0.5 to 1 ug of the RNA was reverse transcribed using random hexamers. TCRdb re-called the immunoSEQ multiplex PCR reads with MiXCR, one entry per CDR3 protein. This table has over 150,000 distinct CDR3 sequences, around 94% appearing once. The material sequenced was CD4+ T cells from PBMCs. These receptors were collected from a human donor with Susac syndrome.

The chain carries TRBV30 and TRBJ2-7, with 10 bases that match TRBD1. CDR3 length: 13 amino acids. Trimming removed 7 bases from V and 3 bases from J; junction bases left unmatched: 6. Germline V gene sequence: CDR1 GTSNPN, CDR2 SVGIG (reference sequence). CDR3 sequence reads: CASYRDRGYEQYF. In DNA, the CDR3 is TGTGCCTCGTACCGGGACAGGGGCTACGAGCAGTACTTC.

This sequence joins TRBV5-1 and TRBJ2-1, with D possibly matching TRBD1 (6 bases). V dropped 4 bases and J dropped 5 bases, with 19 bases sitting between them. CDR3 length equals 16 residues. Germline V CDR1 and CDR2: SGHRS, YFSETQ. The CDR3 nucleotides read TGCGCCAGCAGCCTTGCAGGGGTGACACCCAACAATGAGCAGTTCTTC. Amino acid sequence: CASSLAGVTPNNEQFF.

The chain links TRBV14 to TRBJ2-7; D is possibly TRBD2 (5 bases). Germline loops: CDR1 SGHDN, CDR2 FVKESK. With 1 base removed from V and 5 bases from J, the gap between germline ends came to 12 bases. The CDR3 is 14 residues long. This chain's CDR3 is CASSQVAGEHEQYF. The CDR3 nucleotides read TGTGCCAGCAGCCAAGTGGCCGGGGAGCACGAGCAGTACTTC.